Shown below are 17 T cell receptor beta chains from a single sample sequenced in a study of cytomegalovirus exposure and HLA in healthy donors. Primers included in the PCR were 60 Vbeta and 13 Jbeta primers. TCRdb's copy holds only in-frame clones and misses some; the assay was immunoSEQ multiplex PCR. Among around 150,000 clones, 68% were seen once, and the ten largest hold approximately 1.5%. Sample: PBMCs. The origin of the receptors is a man in his fifties in good health and CMV-seronegative.

The rearrangement links TRBV11-2 to TRBJ1-2, with D possibly TRBD1 on 6 matching bases. The V end lost 4 bases, the J end lost 6 bases, and 21 bases lay between the germline ends. CDR1 is SGHAT and CDR2 is FQNNGV in the germline V gene. CDR3 length: 16 residues. The CDR3 DNA is TGTGCCAGCAGCTCCCAAGGGACCACAGGGATCGATGGCTACACCTTC. It is translated as CASSSQGTTGIDGYTF. Supplemented by reference TRBV11-2 and TRBJ1-2, the full variable domain reads EAGVAQSPRYKIIEKRQSVAFWCNPISGHATLYWYQQILGQGPKLLIQFQNNGVVDDSQLPKDRFSAERLKGVDSTLKIQPAKLEDSAVYLCASSSQGTTGIDGYTFGSGTRLTVV.

This clone was detected only once. The chain is built from TRBV5-8 and TRBJ1-5; 8 nucleotides line up with TRBD1. The trim removed 1 base at V and 7 bases at J, leaving 10 bases unmatched. Germline assignment: CDR1 SGHTS and CDR2 YDEGEE. CDR3 size: 16 residues. The CDR3 DNA is TGTGCCAGCAGCTTGACCCAGGGGGCGGATGGACAGCCCCAGCATTTT. This codes for CASSLTQGADGQPQHF.

The rearrangement uses TRBV28 and TRBJ1-4; 8 bases line up with TRBD1. The CDR3 loop spans 16 amino acids. Germline CDR1 MDHEN, CDR2 SYDVKM. V was clipped by 5 bases and J by 8 bases; unmatched bases: 13. The CDR3 DNA reads as TGTGCCAGCAGTACCGGCCCCCGCCAGGGGGCAGAAAAACTGTTTTTT. Encoded protein: CASSTGPRQGAEKLFF.

This clone was seen only a few times. The chain couples TRBV6-5 to TRBJ2-7; 8 bases fit TRBD1. Losses at the gene ends were 6 bases for V and 4 bases for J; bases not matched to a gene: 8. The CDR3 totals 14 residues. CDR1 is MNHEY, CDR2 SVGAGI, per germline. This CDR3 is CASRPPGTGYEQYF. The CDR3 DNA is TGTGCCAGCAGACCACCCGGGACAGGATACGAGCAGTACTTC.

The V and J genes are TRBV5-4 and TRBJ2-1, with 8 bases identical to TRBD2. This CDR3 region has 15 residues. Trimming removed 2 bases from V and 4 bases from J; junction bases left unmatched: 5. Germline V CDR1 and CDR2: SGHNT, YYREEE (reference sequence). Written as DNA, the CDR3 is TGTGCCAGCAGCTTTGGCGGGGGGCCGTACAATGAGCAGTTCTTC. It specifies CASSFGGGPYNEQFF.

This clone was detected once. V and J are TRBV5-1 and TRBJ2-2; D might be TRBD2 (5 bases). Trimming cost V 0 bases and J 8 bases, with 11 bases left between them. The CDR3 sequence is 14 residues long. Germline V gene data show CDR1 as SGHRS and CDR2 as YFSETQ. The CDR3 coding sequence is TGCGCCAGCAGCTTGGCTCCCACGGGAGGGGAGCTGTTTTTT. Its protein product is CASSLAPTGGELFF.

The chain couples TRBV5-1 to TRBJ2-3; 9 nucleotides match TRBD2. The V and J ends lost 7 bases and 2 bases, in that order; junction bases with no gene match: 5. Germline V lookup: CDR1 SGHRS, CDR2 YFSETQ. The CDR3 covers 14 residues. For the CDR3, the DNA is TGCGCCAGCGGGCGGGGGGGGAACACAGATACGCAGTATTTT. It codes for CASGRGGNTDTQYF.

The rearrangement uses TRBV5-6 and TRBJ1-2, with D perhaps TRBD1 (6 bases). The CDR3 consists of 15 residues. The V gene lost 4 bases and the J gene lost 8 bases, with 21 bases spanning the gap. Per the germline V gene, CDR1 is SGHDT and CDR2 is YYEEEE. The CDR3 bases are TGTGCCAGCAGCCATTTGCGTCTGGGGGCGCAGGGCTACACCTTC. Its translation is CASSHLRLGAQGYTF.

For the CDR3, the DNA is TGTGCCAGCAGCCAGGCTACGCTAGCGTGGCAAGAGACCCAGTACTTC. This codes for CASSQATLAWQETQYF. The chain uses TRBV4-2 and TRBJ2-5; possible D gene TRBD2, 6 bases. Germline-derived CDR1 and CDR2 are LGHNA and YNFKEQ. This CDR3 spans 16 amino acids. The germline V and J ends were trimmed by 3 bases and 2 bases, with 16 bases remaining between them.

The chain carries TRBV7-2 and TRBJ2-5, with a tentative D call TRBD2 (7 bases). The CDR3 consists of 14 residues. Trimming removed 6 bases from V and 5 bases from J, with 16 bases in between. Germline values: CDR1 SGHTA, CDR2 FQGNSA. CDR3 bases: TGTGCCAGCAGGTTACGGGGGGCTGGGGAGACCCAGTACTTC. Translation gives CASRLRGAGETQYF.

The chain couples TRBV4-1 to TRBJ1-3; maybe TRBD1 (6 bases). Germline V lookup: CDR1 MGHRA, CDR2 YSYEKL. V lost 0 bases and J lost 3, with 15 bases in between. CDR3 size: 17 residues. The CDR3 DNA reads TGCGCCAGCAGCCAAGATAAAGGGGGGGGGCTTGGAAACACCATATATTTT. This translates into CASSQDKGGGLGNTIYF.

This chain joins TRBV7-7 and TRBJ2-2; D not certain. V shed 6 bases and J shed 5 bases, with 13 bases lying between them. Germline CDR1 reads SSHAT; CDR2 reads FNYEAQ (reference sequence). The CDR3 consists of 14 residues. Written as DNA, the CDR3 is TGTGCCAGCAGATCAGGAAAACGGACCGGGGAGCTGTTTTTT. Encoded protein: CASRSGKRTGELFF.

CDR3 in amino acids: CASSPTTREAFF. The CDR3, as DNA: TGTGCCAGCAGCCCTACTACGCGTGAAGCTTTCTTT. The chain uses TRBV6-6 and TRBJ1-1; D unresolved. Trimming stripped 6 bases from V and 7 bases from J, with 12 bases between. CDR1 MNHNY and CDR2 SVGAGI come from the germline V gene (reference sequence). CDR3 length: 12 residues.

V and J are TRBV2 and TRBJ1-5, with D possibly TRBD1 on 6 matching bases. CDR3 size: 15 residues. Per germline, CDR1 SNHLY and CDR2 FYNNEI. V lost 6 bases and J lost 4, with 16 bases in between. In DNA form, the CDR3 reads TGTGCCAGCAGGACCCAGGGAGGGGGAAATCAGCCCCAGCATTTT. Amino acid sequence: CASRTQGGGNQPQHF.

The chain combines TRBV10-1 with TRBJ2-1; D may be TRBD1 (6 bases). Deletions cut 4 bases from V and 6 bases from J, with 7 bases between. The germline gives CDR1 WNHNN, CDR2 SYGVQD (reference sequence). This CDR3 comprises 12 residues. The CDR3 DNA reads TGCGCCAGCAGTGGGACAGTCAATGAGCAGTTCTTC. Translation: CASSGTVNEQFF.

The rearrangement links TRBV21-1 to TRBJ1-2; the DNA was not used to check the table's D call, TRBD1. TRBV21-1 is assigned pseudogene status. This CDR3 is built from 16 residues. The CDR3 loop reads CASSCRGTGANYGYTF. The CDR3 bases are TGTGCCAGCAGCTGCCGAGGGACAGGGGCTAACTATGGCTACACCTTC.

The chain links TRBV27 to TRBJ1-3, with D possibly being TRBD1 (5 bases). Per the germline V gene, CDR1 is MNHEY and CDR2 is SMNVEV (reference sequence). The ends were cut back, 0 bases at V and 2 bases at J, with 8 bases in the middle. The CDR3 totals 15 residues. The CDR3 sequence is CASSLSRGTGNTIYF. CDR3 DNA sequence: TGTGCCAGCAGTTTATCCCGGGGGACTGGAAACACCATATATTTT.